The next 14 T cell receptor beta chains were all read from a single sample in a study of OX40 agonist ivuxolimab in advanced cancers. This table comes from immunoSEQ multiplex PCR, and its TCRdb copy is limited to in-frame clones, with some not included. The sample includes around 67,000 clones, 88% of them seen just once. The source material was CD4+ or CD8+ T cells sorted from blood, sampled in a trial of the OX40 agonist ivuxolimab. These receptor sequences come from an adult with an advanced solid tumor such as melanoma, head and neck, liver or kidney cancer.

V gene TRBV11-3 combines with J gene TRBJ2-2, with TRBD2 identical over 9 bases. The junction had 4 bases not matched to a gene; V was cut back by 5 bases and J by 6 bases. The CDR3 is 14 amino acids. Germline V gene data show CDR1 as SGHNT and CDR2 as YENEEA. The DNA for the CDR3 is TGTGCCAGCAGCCCAGGGACTAGCTCCGGGGAGCTGTTTTTT. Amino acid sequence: CASSPGTSSGELFF.

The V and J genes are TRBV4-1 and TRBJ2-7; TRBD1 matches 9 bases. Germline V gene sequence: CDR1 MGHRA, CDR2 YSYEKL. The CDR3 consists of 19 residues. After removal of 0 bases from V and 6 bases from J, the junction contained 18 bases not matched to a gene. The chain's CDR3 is CASSQDPGQGIPGALEQYF. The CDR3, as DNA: TGCGCCAGCAGCCAAGATCCGGGACAGGGAATACCCGGTGCCCTCGAGCAGTACTTC.

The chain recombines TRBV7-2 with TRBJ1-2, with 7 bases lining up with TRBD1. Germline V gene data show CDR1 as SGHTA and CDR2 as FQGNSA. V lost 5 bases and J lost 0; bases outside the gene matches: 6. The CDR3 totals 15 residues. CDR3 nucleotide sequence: TGTGCCAGCAGCGTAGGGACAGCTTCTAACTATGGCTACACCTTC. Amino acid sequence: CASSVGTASNYGYTF.

The CDR3 sequence is CARGASLNTEAFF. In DNA, the CDR3 is TGTGCCAGAGGGGCAAGCCTGAACACTGAAGCTTTCTTT. This chain uses TRBV21-1 with TRBJ1-1; TRBD1, the D gene given by the table, was not confirmed from the DNA. TRBV21-1 is given as a pseudogene. The CDR3 is 13 amino acids.

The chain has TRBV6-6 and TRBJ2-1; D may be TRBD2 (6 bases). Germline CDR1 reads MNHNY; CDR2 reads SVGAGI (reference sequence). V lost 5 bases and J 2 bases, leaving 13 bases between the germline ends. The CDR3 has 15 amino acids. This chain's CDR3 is CASSQRVGTYNEQFF. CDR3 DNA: TGTGCCAGCAGTCAGCGGGTGGGGACCTACAATGAGCAGTTCTTC.

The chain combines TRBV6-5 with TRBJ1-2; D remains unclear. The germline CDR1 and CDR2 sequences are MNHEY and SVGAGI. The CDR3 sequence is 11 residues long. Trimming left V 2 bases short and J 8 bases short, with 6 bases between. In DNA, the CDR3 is TGTGCCAGCAGTTACGGAGGGGGCTACACCTTC. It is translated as CASSYGGGYTF.

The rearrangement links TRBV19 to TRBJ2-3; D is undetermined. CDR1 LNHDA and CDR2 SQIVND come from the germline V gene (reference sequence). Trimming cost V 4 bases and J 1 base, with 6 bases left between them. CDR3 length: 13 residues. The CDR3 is CASSRSGTDTQYF. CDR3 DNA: TGTGCCAGTAGTAGGAGCGGCACAGATACGCAGTATTTT. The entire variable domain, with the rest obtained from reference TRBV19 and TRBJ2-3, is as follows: DGGITQSPKYLFRKEGQNVTLSCEQNLNHDAMYWYRQDPGQGLRLIYYSQIVNDFQKGDIAEGYSVSREKKESFPLTVTSAQKNPTAFYLCASSRSGTDTQYFGPGTRLTVL.

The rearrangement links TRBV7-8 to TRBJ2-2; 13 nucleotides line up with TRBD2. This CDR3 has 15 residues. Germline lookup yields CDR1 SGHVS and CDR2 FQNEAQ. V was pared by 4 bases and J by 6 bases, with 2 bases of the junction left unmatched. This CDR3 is CASSWTSGGSGELFF. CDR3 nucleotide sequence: TGTGCCAGCAGCTGGACTAGCGGGGGATCCGGGGAGCTGTTTTTT.

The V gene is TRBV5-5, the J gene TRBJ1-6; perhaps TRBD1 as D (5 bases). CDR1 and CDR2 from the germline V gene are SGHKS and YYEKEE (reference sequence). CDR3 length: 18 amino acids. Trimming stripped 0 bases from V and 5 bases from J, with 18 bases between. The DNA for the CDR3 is TGTGCCAGCAGCTTGGAGTTTCGGAGAGGGACCAATAATTCACCCCTCCACTTT. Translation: CASSLEFRRGTNNSPLHF.

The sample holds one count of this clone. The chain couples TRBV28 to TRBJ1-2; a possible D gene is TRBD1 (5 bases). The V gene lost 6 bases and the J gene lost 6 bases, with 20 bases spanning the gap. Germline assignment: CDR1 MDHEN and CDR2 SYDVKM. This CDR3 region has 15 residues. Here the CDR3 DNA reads TGTGCCAGCAGGGTTTACCAGGTGGGGCACCATGGCTACACCTTC. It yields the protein CASRVYQVGHHGYTF.

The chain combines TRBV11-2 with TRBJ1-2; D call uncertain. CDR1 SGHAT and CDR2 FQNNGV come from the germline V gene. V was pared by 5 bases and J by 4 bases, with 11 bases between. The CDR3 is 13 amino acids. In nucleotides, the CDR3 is TGTGCCAGCAGCCTACCCGCAGGCTATGGCTACACCTTC. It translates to CASSLPAGYGYTF.

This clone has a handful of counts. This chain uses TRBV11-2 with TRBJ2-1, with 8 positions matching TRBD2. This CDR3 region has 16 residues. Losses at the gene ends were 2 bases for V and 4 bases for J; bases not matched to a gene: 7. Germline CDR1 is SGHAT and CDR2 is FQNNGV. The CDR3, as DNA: TGTGCCAGCAGCTTAATCGCGGGGGGCATTTACAATGAGCAGTTCTTC. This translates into CASSLIAGGIYNEQFF.

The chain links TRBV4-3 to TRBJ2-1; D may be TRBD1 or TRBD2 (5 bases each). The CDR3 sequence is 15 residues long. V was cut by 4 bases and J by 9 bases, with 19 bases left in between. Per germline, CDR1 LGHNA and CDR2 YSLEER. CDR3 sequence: CASSLTEGPWAEQFF. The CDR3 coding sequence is TGCGCCAGCAGCCTTACCGAGGGGCCTTGGGCTGAGCAGTTCTTC.

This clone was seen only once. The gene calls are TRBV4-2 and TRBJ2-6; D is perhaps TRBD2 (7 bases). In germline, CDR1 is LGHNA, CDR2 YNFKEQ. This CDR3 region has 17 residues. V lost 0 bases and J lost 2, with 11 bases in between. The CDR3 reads CASSQEKGGAGANVLTF. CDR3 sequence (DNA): TGTGCCAGCAGCCAAGAGAAGGGGGGGGCTGGGGCCAACGTCCTGACTTTC.